One and the same sample provided the 25 T cell receptor beta chains below, sequenced in a study of T cell repertoires in cytomegalovirus infection. TCRdb called the reads again in MiXCR, with one record for every CDR3 protein. The table includes some 940,000 distinct CDR3 sequences, more than 25% detected once. Their recognized antigens are unknown. Sequencing used cultured CD8+ T cells from PBMCs, obtained from culture after CMV antigen stimulation. The origin of the receptors is a human donor in good health (CMV status not recorded). Some clones in this sample may be carry-over from other donors' samples.

In its sample, this clonotype was seen a few times. This chain links TRBV27 with TRBJ2-7; D not resolved. The CDR3 has 15 amino acids. Germline values: CDR1 MNHEY, CDR2 SMNVEV (reference sequence). V was trimmed by 3 bases and J by 3 bases, leaving 15 bases between them. For the CDR3, the DNA is TGTGCCAGCAGTTTCTCGGCCCCCTGGGGCTACGAGCAGTACTTC. Translation: CASSFSAPWGYEQYF.

This chain links TRBV6-5 with TRBJ1-1, with 7 positions matching TRBD1. The V and J ends lost 6 bases and 7 bases, in that order; junction bases with no gene match: 8. The CDR3 loop spans 13 amino acids. CDR1 is MNHEY and CDR2 is SVGAGI in the germline V gene. In DNA form, the CDR3 reads TGTGCCAGCAGCGCCTGGCAGGGGGGTGAAGCTTTCTTT. As protein: CASSAWQGGEAFF.

This clonotype was observed a few times. The rearrangement joins TRBV6-2 or TRBV6-3 to TRBJ2-7; 15 bases fit TRBD2. Trimming took 5 bases from V and 4 from J; bases not matched to a gene: 12. The germline V gene encodes CDR1 MNHEY and CDR2 SVGEGT. The CDR3 spans 18 residues. CDR3 nucleotide sequence: TGTGCCAGCAGTAACCCTCGGATCGGGACTAGCGGGGGGTACGAGCAGTACGTC. Residues: CASSNPRIGTSGGYEQYV.

V usage is TRBV12-5 and J usage is TRBJ2-3; maybe TRBD1 (6 bases). The CDR3 length is 17 residues. Germline-derived CDR1 and CDR2 are LGHNT and FRNRAP. Trimming left V 5 bases short and J 3 bases short, with 21 bases between. This chain's CDR3 is CASGLQSTGPRTDTQYF. CDR3 nucleotides: TGTGCTAGTGGTCTACAATCGACAGGTCCCCGGACAGATACGCAGTATTTT.

Only a few counts were recorded for this clonotype. The genes are TRBV7-9 and TRBJ1-1, with TRBD1 as a possible D gene (6 bases). Trimming removed 2 bases at V and 1 base at J, with 14 bases between. Germline loops: CDR1 SEHNR, CDR2 FQNEAQ (reference sequence). The CDR3 spans 16 residues. The CDR3 reads CASSLPRGRGNTEAFF. Here the CDR3 DNA reads TGTGCCAGCAGCTTACCCCGCGGCAGGGGGAACACTGAAGCTTTCTTT. Using reference TRBV7-9 and TRBJ1-1 for the parts outside the CDR3, the full variable domain is DTGVSQNPRHKITKRGQNVTFRCDPISEHNRLYWYRQTLGQGPEFLTYFQNEAQLEKSRLLSDRFSAERPKGSFSTLEIQRTEQGDSAMYLCASSLPRGRGNTEAFFGQGTRLTVV.

For this clonotype: Being one base from a much bigger clone, this may be a read error. The chain employs TRBV7-2 and TRBJ2-5; 9 bases fit TRBD1. After removal of 2 bases from V and 4 bases from J, the junction contained 20 bases not matched to a gene. The germline gives CDR1 SGHTA, CDR2 FQGNSA. CDR3 length: 20 amino acids. The chain's CDR3 is CASSLYSDRGPHTAGETQYF. CDR3 sequence (DNA): TGTGCCAGCAGCTTATATTCGGACAGGGGCCCCCACACAGCAGGAGAGACCCAGTACTTC. Filled out from reference TRBV7-2 and TRBJ2-5, the complete variable domain reads GAGVSQSPSNKVTEKGKDVELRCDPISGHTALYWYRQSLGQGLEFLIYFQGNSAPDKSGLPSDRFSAERTGGSVSTLTIQRTQQEDSAVYLCASSLYSDRGPHTAGETQYFGPGTRLLVL.

Only a few counts were recorded for this clonotype. V gene TRBV10-2 combines with J gene TRBJ1-2, with a weak D call TRBD1 (5 bases). CDR1 and CDR2 (germline): WSHSY, SAAADI. V lost 1 base and J lost 8, with 8 bases in between. This CDR3 is built from 12 residues. The CDR3 DNA reads TGCGCCAGCAGTGAGTTGAGGGGCGGCTACACCTTC. It specifies CASSELRGGYTF.

This sequence joins TRBV10-3 and TRBJ2-7, with D maybe TRBD1 (6 bases). Germline V gene lookup returns CDR1 ENHRY and CDR2 SYGVKD. The CDR3 consists of 15 residues. The V end lost 6 bases, the J end lost 3 bases, and 18 bases lay between the germline ends. The CDR3 is CAIRKDSTLGYEQYF. The CDR3 nucleotides are TGTGCCATCAGGAAGGACAGTACCCTTGGCTACGAGCAGTACTTC.

This clonotype was detected a few times. This chain links TRBV6-4 with TRBJ2-3; D is unresolved. V lost 0 bases and J 6 bases, leaving 7 bases between the germline ends. From germline, CDR1 is MRHNA and CDR2 SNTAGT. The CDR3 consists of 13 residues. The CDR3, as DNA: TGTGCCAGCAGTGACTCGATTGAGGATACGCAGTATTTT. Protein sequence: CASSDSIEDTQYF.

The chain carries TRBV4-1 and TRBJ2-3; 8 nucleotides agree with TRBD1. With 7 bases clipped from V and 2 bases from J, the junction kept 5 bases outside the gene matches. The CDR3 runs 14 residues. In germline, CDR1 is MGHRA, CDR2 YSYEKL. In nucleotides, the CDR3 is TGCGCCAGCAAGCTGGACAGGGCCACAGATACGCAGTATTTT. It encodes CASKLDRATDTQYF.

The chain joins TRBV7-9 to TRBJ1-1; unclear D gene. V was shortened by 5 bases and J by 5 bases, with 18 bases between the two germline ends. Germline V CDR1 and CDR2: SEHNR, FQNEAQ (reference sequence). This CDR3 is 15 amino acids long. The CDR3 reads CASSPWTGLRTEAFF. CDR3 sequence (DNA): TGTGCCAGCAGCCCCTGGACCGGGCTCAGGACTGAAGCTTTCTTT.

The rearrangement links TRBV6-1 to TRBJ2-3, with D perhaps TRBD2 (6 bases). The CDR3 sequence is 14 residues long. V dropped 6 bases and J dropped 6 bases, with 16 bases sitting between them. Per the germline V gene, CDR1 is MNHNS and CDR2 is SASEGT. The CDR3 bases are TGTGCCAGCAGCTCTGGGGGTCTAGCGGATACGCAGTATTTT. This sequence encodes CASSSGGLADTQYF.

This clonotype was observed once. The chain uses TRBV12-5 and TRBJ1-2; D possibly corresponds to TRBD1 (5 bases). Per the germline V gene, CDR1 is LGHNT and CDR2 is FRNRAP. There are 13 residues in the CDR3. Trimming removed 3 bases at V and 11 bases at J, with 16 bases between. CDR3: CASGFSRDQEYTF. The CDR3 bases are TGTGCTAGTGGTTTTTCCCGGGACCAGGAGTACACCTTC.

As to this clonotype: Without the conserved terminal phenylalanine or tryptophan, this CDR3 likely stems from a read error. The chain carries TRBV28 and TRBJ2-1, with D possibly being TRBD1 or TRBD2 (8 bases each). The V and J ends lost 4 bases and 3 bases respectively, with 16 bases between them. The length of the CDR3 is 16 residues. Germline V gene sequence: CDR1 MDHEN, CDR2 SYDVKM. The CDR3 spells CASSSGGTGYYNEQFS. The CDR3 DNA reads TGTGCCAGCAGTTCGGGGGGGACAGGTTACTACAATGAGCAGTTCTCC.

Worth noting for this clonotype: The junction departs from the called germline gene at one end, perhaps through a read error. The rearrangement joins TRBV6-1 to TRBJ2-1; D might be TRBD1 (6 bases). CDR1 and CDR2 (germline): MNHNS, SASEGT. This CDR3 region has 17 residues. DNA for the CDR3: TGTGTCAGCACAGGGACGTCCCTAGGGGGCTCCTACAATGAGCAGTTCTTC. The encoded protein is CVSTGTSLGGSYNEQFF.

The chain employs TRBV5-8 and TRBJ2-7; D is possibly TRBD2 (6 bases). Germline loops: CDR1 SGHTS, CDR2 YDEGEE. V gave up 0 bases and J gave up 2 bases, with 12 bases separating them. CDR3 length: 15 amino acids. CDR3 region: CASSLVWGEAYEQYF. DNA for the CDR3: TGTGCCAGCAGCTTGGTCTGGGGGGAAGCCTACGAGCAGTACTTC.

This clonotype was counted between two and nine times. The V gene is TRBV5-6, the J gene TRBJ2-2, with D possibly TRBD1 on 6 matching bases. CDR3 size: 16 residues. V gave up 3 bases and J gave up 4 bases, with 16 bases separating them. The germline V gene has CDR1 SGHDT and CDR2 YYEEEE. DNA of the CDR3: TGTGCCAGCAGCTCCCTACGGGACATTTTCACCGGGGAGCTGTTTTTT. Its protein is CASSSLRDIFTGELFF.

CDR3: CASSQVGLAETYEQYF. The CDR3 nucleotides are TGTGCCAGCAGCCAAGTTGGGCTAGCGGAAACCTACGAGCAGTACTTC. The V call is TRBV4-2, the J call TRBJ2-7; 7 bases line up with TRBD2. CDR1 and CDR2 (germline): LGHNA, YNFKEQ. The CDR3 consists of 16 residues. V trimming: 1 base; J trimming: 2 bases; junction bases outside the gene matches: 8.

There are a few counts of this clonotype. This chain uses TRBV6-5 with TRBJ2-1; the D gene is possibly TRBD2 (7 bases). The CDR3 runs 16 residues. Trimming took 0 bases from V and 2 from J, leaving 11 bases between them. CDR1 is MNHEY, CDR2 SVGAGI, per germline. The CDR3: CASSYSGGGPYNEQFF. The CDR3 DNA reads as TGTGCCAGCAGTTACTCGGGGGGGGGCCCCTACAATGAGCAGTTCTTC.

V usage is TRBV29-1 and J usage is TRBJ1-1, with a weak D call TRBD1 (6 bases). The CDR3 has 15 residues. CDR1 and CDR2 from the germline V gene are SQVTM and ANQGSEA. V gave up 2 bases and J gave up 4 bases, with 17 bases separating them. CDR3 DNA sequence: TGCAGCGTTGAAAGGGCAAGGGCACAGGGCACTGAAGCTTTCTTT. Its translation: CSVERARAQGTEAFF.

The rearrangement links TRBV9 to TRBJ2-3, with D perhaps matching TRBD1 (5 bases). Trimming cost V 0 bases and J 3 bases, with 8 bases left between them. The CDR3 spans 14 residues. Germline loops: CDR1 SGDLS, CDR2 YYNGEE. The CDR3 DNA is TGTGCCAGCAGCGTAGGAGACAGAACAGATACGCAGTATTTT. Translating gives CASSVGDRTDTQYF.

This chain uses TRBV12-3 or TRBV12-4 with TRBJ1-1, with 9 positions matching TRBD1. The CDR3 sequence is 16 residues long. Unmatched junction bases numbered 11, after V lost 6 bases and J lost 3 bases. In DNA, the CDR3 is TGTGCCAGCAGACCTTTTACAGGGGGCAGGGACACTGAAGCTTTCTTT. Translation: CASRPFTGGRDTEAFF.

The chain joins TRBV25-1 to TRBJ2-1; D is unclear. The CDR3 contains 14 residues. V dropped 6 bases and J dropped 6 bases, with 15 bases sitting between them. Germline V gives CDR1 MGHDK, CDR2 SYGVNS. CDR3: CASRKGIGLNEQFF. In DNA form, the CDR3 reads TGTGCCAGCAGGAAGGGCATCGGCCTCAATGAGCAGTTCTTC.

This clonotype has more than one count but fewer than ten. The J gene is TRBJ2-5, the V gene TRBV14; no clear D gene. Trimming shortened V by 3 bases and J by 8 bases, and 13 bases separated the two germline ends. CDR3 length equals 13 residues. From germline, CDR1 is SGHDN and CDR2 FVKESK. In DNA, the CDR3 is TGTGCCAGCAGCCAGTACTCCGCAAGTACCCAGTACTTC. It specifies CASSQYSASTQYF. The full variable domain, rest sourced from reference TRBV14 and TRBJ2-5, is EAGVTQFPSHSVIEKGQTVTLRCDPISGHDNLYWYRRVMGKEIKFLLHFVKESKQDESGMPNNRFLAERTGGTYSTLKVQPAELEDSGVYFCASSQYSASTQYFGPGTRLLVL.

This clonotype was observed a single time. The chain carries TRBV27 and TRBJ2-7, with D hard to call. Germline assignment: CDR1 MNHEY and CDR2 SMNVEV (reference sequence). The CDR3 contains 15 residues. V lost 5 bases and J 0 bases, leaving 14 bases between the germline ends. The CDR3 sequence is CASSNTKHLSYEQYF. The CDR3 DNA reads as TGTGCCAGCAGTAATACAAAGCACCTCTCCTACGAGCAGTACTTC.